Below are 17 T cell receptor beta chains sequenced from a single sample in a study of blood T cell repertoires in COVID-19. Only in-frame clones appear in the TCRdb table, and some are missing; sequencing was by immunoSEQ multiplex PCR. The sample lists around 310,000 clones, 90% occurring once. Sequences were obtained from peripheral blood. These receptors all stem from a woman aged 40 to 55 with COVID-19, enrolled during active disease.

This clone is a singleton in its sample. This rearrangement joins TRBV9 to TRBJ2-1; 14 bases agree with TRBD2. The V and J ends lost 4 bases and 6 bases, in that order; junction bases with no gene match: 3. The length of the CDR3 is 15 residues. Germline CDR1 reads SGDLS; CDR2 reads YYNGEE. The CDR3 protein is CASSSGLAGVNEQFF. The CDR3 DNA reads as TGTGCCAGCAGCTCGGGACTAGCGGGAGTCAATGAGCAGTTCTTC.

V usage is TRBV6-5 and J usage is TRBJ2-7, with D tentatively TRBD1 (5 bases). V was shortened by 5 bases and J by 3 bases, with 11 bases between the two germline ends. Looked up from germline, CDR1 is MNHEY and CDR2 is SVGAGI. The CDR3 has 13 residues. This CDR3 is CASSRARDYEQYF. The CDR3 DNA is TGTGCCAGCAGTAGAGCCAGGGACTACGAGCAGTACTTC.

Only a few counts were recorded for this clone. The chain joins TRBV4-1 to TRBJ1-6; D is perhaps TRBD1 (6 bases). The V end lost 4 bases, the J end lost 0 bases, and 16 bases lay between the germline ends. The CDR3 runs to 18 residues. Germline V gives CDR1 MGHRA, CDR2 YSYEKL. DNA for the CDR3: TGCGCCAGCAGCCGGACAGTCCGCCTGAGCTCCTATAATTCACCCCTCCACTTT. This gives the protein CASSRTVRLSSYNSPLHF.

The rearrangement uses TRBV23-1 and TRBJ1-2; 8 nucleotides align to TRBD1. TRBV23-1 is marked as an open reading frame, function uncertain. The CDR3 sequence is 15 residues long. V trimming: 4 bases; J trimming: 8 bases; junction bases outside the gene matches: 12. For the CDR3, the DNA is TGCGCCAGCAGTCGAAAACGGGACAGGAATGGCGGCTACACCTTC. Its protein is CASSRKRDRNGGYTF.

The rearrangement uses TRBV2 and TRBJ2-1, with TRBD1 matching over 7 bases. The junction had 5 bases not matched to a gene; V was cut back by 6 bases and J by 6 bases. Germline V gene data show CDR1 as SNHLY and CDR2 as FYNNEI. This CDR3 spans 13 amino acids. The CDR3 sequence is CASRGDSRNEQFF. CDR3 nucleotide sequence: TGTGCCAGCAGGGGGGACAGTCGCAATGAGCAGTTCTTC.

The V call is TRBV28, the J call TRBJ2-7, with a weak D call TRBD2 (7 bases). The germline V and J ends were trimmed by 6 bases and 4 bases, with 13 bases remaining between them. The CDR3 runs to 13 residues. The germline CDR1 and CDR2 sequences are MDHEN and SYDVKM. The CDR3 nucleotides are TGTGCCAGCAGAGGGGGGGCCGGTTACGAGCAGTACTTC. Translating it yields CASRGGAGYEQYF.

The chain employs TRBV14 and TRBJ1-1; D is perhaps TRBD1 (5 bases). Trimming cost V 0 bases and J 0 bases, with 14 bases left between them. Germline CDR1 and CDR2: SGHDN and FVKESK. This CDR3 spans 17 amino acids. As DNA, the CDR3 is TGTGCCAGCAGCCAAGACCTGGGGGGGGTTTTGAACACTGAAGCTTTCTTT. Translating it yields CASSQDLGGVLNTEAFF.

The CDR3 bases are TGCGCCAGCAGCGTTAGAGGACAGTTAGGAAAGAACACTGAAGCTTTCTTT. It translates to CASSVRGQLGKNTEAFF. The chain joins TRBV5-1 to TRBJ1-1; D possibly corresponds to TRBD1 (6 bases). Germline-derived CDR1 and CDR2 are SGHRS and YFSETQ. The CDR3 loop spans 17 amino acids. The ends were cut back, 4 bases at V and 1 base at J, with 20 bases in the middle. The variable domain in full, with the rest retrieved from reference TRBV5-1 and TRBJ1-1, is KAGVTQTPRYLIKTRGQQVTLSCSPISGHRSVSWYQQTPGQGLQFLFEYFSETQRNKGNFPGRFSGRQFSNSRSEMNVSTLELGDSALYLCASSVRGQLGKNTEAFFGQGTRLTVV.

The chain uses TRBV30 and TRBJ1-5; 7 bases match TRBD1. Germline V gives CDR1 GTSNPN, CDR2 SVGIG (reference sequence). V was clipped by 4 bases and J by 4 bases; unmatched bases: 7. CDR3 length: 14 amino acids. CDR3 protein: CAWNTGTVNQPQHF. In nucleotides, the CDR3 is TGTGCCTGGAACACAGGGACAGTTAATCAGCCCCAGCATTTT.

This chain joins TRBV19 and TRBJ1-2, with TRBD1 identical over 8 bases. Germline trimming cut 4 bases from V and 6 bases from J; bases unmatched to any gene: 7. The CDR3 length is 14 residues. Germline lookup yields CDR1 LNHDA and CDR2 SQIVND (reference sequence). The CDR3 spells CASSTTDRVHGYTF. CDR3 DNA: TGTGCCAGTAGTACCACGGACAGGGTGCATGGCTACACCTTC.

The chain uses TRBV28 and TRBJ2-7, with 9 bases matching TRBD1. This CDR3 contains 14 residues. Trimming removed 10 bases from V and 6 bases from J; junction bases left unmatched: 13. Germline lookup yields CDR1 MDHEN and CDR2 SYDVKM. This chain's CDR3 is CAIHSGTGYVEQYF. The CDR3 region has the DNA TGTGCCATCCACTCCGGGACAGGGTATGTCGAGCAGTACTTC.

The rearrangement links TRBV29-1 to TRBJ1-4, with D possibly TRBD1 on 5 matching bases. The germline V and J ends were trimmed by 4 bases and 0 bases, with 15 bases remaining between them. The CDR3 sequence is 16 residues long. The germline V gene has CDR1 SQVTM and CDR2 ANQGSEA. CDR3 in amino acids: CSVASVTAATNEKLFF. DNA of the CDR3: TGCAGCGTTGCATCTGTGACAGCAGCAACTAATGAAAAACTGTTTTTT.

The gene calls are TRBV5-6 and TRBJ1-5, with D perhaps TRBD1 (5 bases). The CDR3 sequence is 12 residues long. CDR1 and CDR2 from the germline V gene are SGHDT and YYEEEE. Trimming took off 3 bases at V and 4 bases at J, with 5 bases between the two ends. The CDR3 region is CASSSGNQPQHF. The CDR3 DNA follows: TGTGCCAGCAGCTCAGGGAATCAGCCCCAGCATTTT.

This sequence joins TRBV7-3 and TRBJ2-1; TRBD2 aligns across 7 bases. CDR1 and CDR2 from the germline V gene are SGHTA and FQGTGA. This CDR3 region has 17 residues. The ends lost 5 bases at V and 0 bases at J; junction bases unmatched: 10. CDR3: CASSPREGGSSYNEQFF. CDR3 DNA sequence: TGTGCCAGCAGCCCCCGAGAGGGAGGGAGCTCCTACAATGAGCAGTTCTTC.

The CDR3 region is CASSPDRLNYGYTF. The DNA for the CDR3 is TGCGCCAGCAGCCCGGACAGGCTTAACTATGGCTACACCTTC. This chain links TRBV5-1 with TRBJ1-2, with TRBD1 matching over 7 bases. Trimming at V came to 4 bases and at J to 1 base, leaving 4 bases not matched to a gene. The germline CDR1 and CDR2 sequences are SGHRS and YFSETQ. The CDR3 runs 14 residues.

The chain recombines TRBV2 with TRBJ2-7; possibly TRBD1 for D (5 bases). Trimming took off 7 bases at V and 10 bases at J, with 17 bases between the two ends. The CDR3 extends over 12 amino acids. Germline V gene data show CDR1 as SNHLY and CDR2 as FYNNEI. CDR3 protein: CASTRGTLEQYF. The CDR3 DNA follows: TGTGCCAGCACAAGGGGTACCCTCGAACAGTACTTC.

CDR3 DNA: TGTGCCAGCAGCTTATGGGCCCCCAAAAACTCCTATAATTCACCCCTCCACTTT. Translation gives CASSLWAPKNSYNSPLHF. V gene TRBV7-2 combines with J gene TRBJ1-6; D gene ambiguous. V was cut by 2 bases and J by 0 bases, with 14 bases left in between. CDR3 size: 18 residues. Germline-derived CDR1 and CDR2 are SGHTA and FQGNSA.